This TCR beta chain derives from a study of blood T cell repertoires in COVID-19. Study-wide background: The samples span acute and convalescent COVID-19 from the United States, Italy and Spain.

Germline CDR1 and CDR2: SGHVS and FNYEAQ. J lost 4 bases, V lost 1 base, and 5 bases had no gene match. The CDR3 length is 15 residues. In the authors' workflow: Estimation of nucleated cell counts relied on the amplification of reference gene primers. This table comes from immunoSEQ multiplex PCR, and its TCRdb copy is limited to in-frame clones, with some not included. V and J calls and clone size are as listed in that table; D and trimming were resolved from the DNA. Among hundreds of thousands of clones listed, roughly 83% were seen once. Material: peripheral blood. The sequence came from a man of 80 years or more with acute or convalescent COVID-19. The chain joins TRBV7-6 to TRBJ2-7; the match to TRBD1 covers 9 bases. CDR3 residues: CASSLEDRGWYEQYF. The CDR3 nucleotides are TGTGCCAGCAGCTTAGAGGACAGGGGATGGTACGAGCAGTACTTC.